A selection of T cell receptor beta chains follows, all from one sample in a study of OX40 agonist ivuxolimab in advanced cancers. Here immunoSEQ multiplex PCR was the method, and the copy in TCRdb shows in-frame clones only, minus some. The data show approximately 100,000 clones, about 85% seen once. The sample was CD4+ or CD8+ T cells sorted from blood, taken in a trial of the OX40 agonist ivuxolimab. These receptors originate from an adult with an advanced solid tumor such as melanoma, head and neck, liver or kidney cancer. The CDR3 runs from the conserved cysteine through the conserved F or W. The D gene is left open where the match is weak. The size of a clone is reported for some rows only, either as once, few or many, or as a class for expanded clones.

abundance	d_gene	v_gene	j_gene	CDR3aa	CDR3nt
.	.	TRBV9	TRBJ2-3	CASSVDSQTQYF	TGTGCCAGCAGCGTGGACAGTCAAACGCAGTATTTT
.	.	TRBV7-9	TRBJ2-7	CASSLPDRNTYEQYF	TGTGCCAGCAGCCTCCCCGACAGAAATACGTACGAGCAGTACTTC
.	.	TRBV9	TRBJ2-7	CASSSGDTYEQYF	TGTGCCAGTTCCTCGGGGGATACCTACGAGCAGTACTTC
.	.	TRBV7-2	TRBJ2-3	CASSLGGTTDTQYF	TGTGCCAGCAGCTTAGGGGGGACCACAGATACGCAGTATTTT
.	TRBD2	TRBV13	TRBJ2-7	CASSFIGGSYSYEQYF	TGTGCCAGCAGCTTCATCGGCGGGAGTTACTCCTACGAGCAGTACTTC
.	.	TRBV6-6	TRBJ2-2	CASSGAGELFF	TGTGCCAGCTCTGGAGCCGGGGAGCTGTTTTTT
.	.	TRBV5-1	TRBJ2-7	CASSLAGDEQYF	TGCGCCAGCAGCTTGGCCGGCGACGAGCAGTACTTC
.	TRBD1	TRBV4-3	TRBJ2-7	CASSRMGQGTYEQYF	TGCGCCAGCAGCCGAATGGGACAGGGAACCTACGAGCAGTACTTC
.	.	TRBV6-6	TRBJ2-7	CASSPTSSYEQYF	TGTGCCAGCAGTCCTACCAGCTCCTACGAGCAGTACTTC
.	.	TRBV19	TRBJ2-7	CASSIDSRETGEQYF	TGTGCCAGTAGTATAGATTCACGGGAGACGGGCGAGCAGTACTTC
.	TRBD1	TRBV19	TRBJ2-2	CASSKVGQGSTGELFF	TGTGCCAGTAGTAAGGTAGGACAGGGGAGCACCGGGGAGCTGTTTTTT
.	TRBD1	TRBV6-1	TRBJ2-2	CASSGTGELTGELFF	TGTGCCAGCAGTGGGACAGGGGAATTAACCGGGGAGCTGTTTTTT
.	.	TRBV6-4	TRBJ1-1	CASRGQPDTEAFF	TGTGCCAGCAGGGGACAACCTGACACTGAAGCTTTCTTT
.	.	TRBV30	TRBJ1-1	CAWKAPVRTMNTEAFF	TGTGCCTGGAAGGCCCCGGTTCGTACTATGAACACTGAAGCTTTCTTT
.	.	TRBV30	TRBJ2-7	CAWSVVSTGEQYF	TGTGCCTGGAGTGTAGTTAGTACAGGCGAGCAGTACTTC
.	.	TRBV25-1	TRBJ1-5	CASAAAGYQPQHF	TGTGCCAGCGCCGCGGCCGGGTACCAGCCCCAGCATTTT
.	.	TRBV30	TRBJ1-1	CAWKGDSTEAFF	TGTGCCTGGAAGGGGGATAGCACTGAAGCTTTCTTT
.	.	TRBV14	TRBJ2-3	CASSQGGGPSTDTQYF	TGTGCCAGCAGCCAAGGGGGTGGGCCTAGCACAGATACGCAGTATTTT
few	.	TRBV5-1	TRBJ2-1	CASSLGGPYNEQFF	TGCGCCAGCAGCTTGGGCGGACCCTACAATGAGCAGTTCTTC
.	TRBD1	TRBV5-4	TRBJ2-7	CASSKGGRYEQYF	TGTGCCAGCAGCAAAGGGGGCAGGTACGAGCAGTACTTC
.	.	TRBV30	TRBJ1-1	CAWSVYGGDTEAFF	TGTGCCTGGAGTGTATACGGGGGGGATACTGAAGCTTTCTTT
.	.	TRBV27	TRBJ1-2	CASSLMATSNGYTF	TGTGCCAGCAGTTTGATGGCAACTTCAAATGGCTACACCTTC